These T cell receptor beta chains were read from a single sample in a study of cytomegalovirus exposure and HLA in healthy donors. Data came from immunoSEQ multiplex PCR; TCRdb stores just in-frame clones and leaves some out. The sample has over 95,000 clones, roughly four fifths seen once. The sequenced sample was PBMCs. These receptors all come from a woman aged 18-35 years in good health and CMV-seronegative. Both conserved end residues are part of each CDR3.

TRBJ2-3	TRBV4-3	CASSQFLRGGSTDTQYF
TRBJ1-4	TRBV30	CAWCRGGAGEKLFF
TRBJ2-2	TRBV7-2	CASSLTGTTNTGELFF
TRBJ1-1	TRBV7-9	CASSSASAGRGTEAFF
TRBJ2-3	TRBV4-1	CASSHSSGNSDTQYF
TRBJ1-5	TRBV6-1	CASSEGGGNSNQPQHF
TRBJ1-6	TRBV7-7	CASSLDRDSPLHF
TRBJ2-1	TRBV19	CASSFYHNEQFF
TRBJ1-1	TRBV7-2	CASSLDSMNTEAFF
TRBJ2-5	TRBV18	CASSPPSKRETQYF
TRBJ1-5	TRBV19	CAIKHEPQHF
TRBJ2-5	TRBV10-2	CASSKVVELRETQYF
TRBJ1-3	TRBV5-4	CASSSDRQPGNTIYF
TRBJ2-5	TRBV4-2	CASSQGLGQETQYF
TRBJ1-6	TRBV4-3	CASSQEWTGTSPLHF
TRBJ1-6	TRBV5-1	CASRSGYDNSPLHF
TRBJ2-3	TRBV9	CASSPRVATDTQYF
TRBJ1-2	TRBV6-6	CASSPFRQGDSYGYTF
TRBJ1-5	TRBV19	CASSKQGDQPQHF
TRBJ1-5	TRBV6-5	CASSPRLERQPQHF
TRBJ2-3	TRBV5-1	CASSLRKTHSTDTQYF
TRBJ2-2	TRBV11-2	CASSPSLAGDGELFF
TRBJ1-5	TRBV30	CAWSVTGNQPQHF
TRBJ1-3	TRBV18	CASSPLAGEPGNTIYF
TRBJ2-5	TRBV7-9	CASSDRKTGTGETQYF
TRBJ1-3	TRBV7-2	CASSSRGASGNTIYF
TRBJ2-7	TRBV7-2	CASSPHPDLSSYEQYF
TRBJ2-3	TRBV30	CAWSLAGGLDTQYF
TRBJ2-1	TRBV6-1	CAVGTGFYNEQFF
TRBJ2-7	TRBV28	CASSLRTSGYEQYF
TRBJ2-4	TRBV7-2	CASSPLPTLAKNIQYF
TRBJ1-5	TRBV5-1	CASSLGQGGDQPQHF
TRBJ1-2	TRBV27	CASSLSESGDYGYTF
TRBJ2-2	TRBV11-2	CASRSALGAGELFF
TRBJ2-5	TRBV11-3	CASSLEPGFVRETQYF
TRBJ2-5	TRBV11-2	CASSFPWSLGGTQYF
TRBJ1-3	TRBV15	CATSRPDSIGNTIYF
TRBJ1-4	TRBV19	CASSMGGSYNEKLFF
TRBJ2-5	TRBV7-9	CASSLAQVETQYF
TRBJ2-3	TRBV7-2	CASSLIQRGGTDTQYF
TRBJ1-6	TRBV9	CASSTHRENSPLHF
TRBJ2-3	TRBV30	CAWIKTGGTDTQYF
TRBJ2-1	TRBV7-8	CASSSVKWRTYNEQFF
TRBJ1-6	TRBV9	CASSVQGASYNSPLHF